One and the same sample provided the 21 T cell receptor beta chains below, sequenced in a study of human T cells and chemical hapten exposure. TCRdb re-analysed the RACE reads in MiXCR, keeping a single row per CDR3 protein. Of 45,000 to 70,000 distinct CDR3 sequences listed, about 9.6% are singletons. Time point given: patch test 1, 2 weeks after DPC sensitization. Treatment in this sample: therapeutic diphenylcyclopropenone sensitization with weekly scalp DPC. Sequenced material: whole blood, taken in connection with sensitization to the hapten diphenylcyclopropenone (DPC). The origin of the receptors is a woman in her forties with alopecia areata. Some clones in this sample may be carry-over from other donors' samples.

This clonotype has at least ten counts. This sequence joins TRBV29-1 and TRBJ2-3, with TRBD1 as a possible D gene (6 bases). Trimming pared 5 bases from V and 2 bases from J, leaving 14 bases between. Germline V gives CDR1 SQVTM, CDR2 ANQGSEA. The CDR3 runs 14 residues. CDR3 region: CSVHRTEPTDTQYF. CDR3 coding DNA: TGCAGCGTTCACCGGACAGAACCCACAGATACGCAGTATTTT.

This clonotype was counted at least ten times. An end of the junction does not agree with germline; a read error may underlie this. The chain recombines TRBV27 with TRBJ1-5, with D perhaps matching TRBD1 (5 bases). The CDR3 extends over 12 amino acids. Germline V gives CDR1 MNHEY, CDR2 SMNVEV (reference sequence). In DNA, the CDR3 is TGTGCCAGCAGTCTGGGACGGGTGGTCCCGGATTTT. Protein sequence: CASSLGRVVPDF.

The table lists this clonotype with many counts. The chain combines TRBV5-4 with TRBJ2-3; TRBD2 matches at 11 bases. After removal of 4 bases from V and 1 base from J, the junction contained 2 bases not matched to a gene. From germline, CDR1 is SGHNT and CDR2 YYREEE (reference sequence). The CDR3 length is 15 residues. The CDR3, as DNA: TGTGCCAGCAGCGAGGGACTAGCGGGCACAGATACGCAGTATTTT. This encodes CASSEGLAGTDTQYF. The whole variable domain, filled in from reference TRBV5-4 and TRBJ2-3, reads ETGVTQSPTHLIKTRGQQVTLRCSSQSGHNTVSWYQQALGQGPQFIFQYYREEENGRGNFPPRFSGLQFPNYSSELNVNALELDDSALYLCASSEGLAGTDTQYFGPGTRLTVL.

Ten or more counts support this clonotype. The rearrangement joins TRBV7-6 to TRBJ2-3; D might be TRBD1 (5 bases). The CDR3 runs to 13 residues. V lost 4 bases, J lost 8 bases, and 13 bases lay in between. Germline V gene sequence: CDR1 SGHVS, CDR2 FNYEAQ. The DNA of the CDR3 is TGTGCCAGCAGCTCCCCAGGGTTAGCTACGCAGTATTTT. Its translation is CASSSPGLATQYF.

This clonotype was seen many times. The rearrangement joins TRBV6-2 or TRBV6-3 to TRBJ2-1; tentative D call: TRBD1 (7 bases). Germline values: CDR1 MNHEY, CDR2 SVGEGT. This CDR3 contains 14 residues. V dropped 5 bases and J dropped 8 bases, with 16 bases sitting between them. The CDR3 loop reads CASSPQGEADEQFF. CDR3 nucleotides: TGTGCCAGCAGTCCCCAGGGGGAGGCCGATGAGCAGTTCTTC.

This clonotype appeared many times. The chain has TRBV6-2 or TRBV6-3 and TRBJ2-7; D is unresolved. The germline CDR1 and CDR2 sequences are MNHEY and SVGEGT. V gave up 7 bases and J gave up 0 bases, with 13 bases separating them. CDR3 length: 14 residues. CDR3 in amino acids: CASNLAGSSYEQYF. The CDR3 nucleotides are TGTGCCAGCAATCTGGCCGGAAGCTCCTACGAGCAGTACTTC.

This clonotype was counted at least ten times. This chain links TRBV4-1 with TRBJ1-5; D remains unclear. Germline V gene data show CDR1 as MGHRA and CDR2 as YSYEKL. V was shortened by 1 base and J by 0 bases, with 10 bases between the two germline ends. The CDR3 has 16 residues. The CDR3 nucleotides are TGCGCCAGCAGCCAAGCAGGCAGGCCTAGCAATCAGCCCCAGCATTTT. It yields the protein CASSQAGRPSNQPQHF.

The sample holds many counts of this clonotype. The chain has TRBV7-9 and TRBJ2-3; no definite D call. The CDR3 is made up of 15 amino acids. V lost 2 bases to trimming and J lost 1 base, with 10 bases between them. Looked up from germline, CDR1 is SEHNR and CDR2 is FQNEAQ (reference sequence). The CDR3 coding sequence is TGTGCCAGCAGCTTAACCCCAAAGGGCACAGATACGCAGTATTTT. Translated, it gives CASSLTPKGTDTQYF.

This clonotype occurred a few times. The chain joins TRBV18 to TRBJ2-5, with D possibly being TRBD1 or TRBD2 (5 bases each). This CDR3 spans 13 amino acids. Germline loops: CDR1 KGHSH, CDR2 LQKENI. Trimming removed 3 bases from V and 1 base from J, with 6 bases in between. CDR3 region: CASSPGVQETQYF. CDR3 in DNA: TGTGCCAGCTCACCGGGGGTCCAAGAGACCCAGTACTTC.

This clonotype was picked up many times. V gene TRBV20-1 combines with J gene TRBJ2-3; 9 nucleotides align to TRBD2. The CDR3 covers 14 residues. J was trimmed by 0 bases and V by 6 bases; bases with no gene match: 4. Germline CDR1 DFQATT, CDR2 SNEGSKA (reference sequence). CDR3 residues: CSARLADSTDTQYF. DNA of the CDR3: TGCAGTGCGAGACTAGCGGACAGCACAGATACGCAGTATTTT.

This clonotype was seen repeatedly, ten times or more. This sequence joins TRBV6-5 and TRBJ2-7; TRBD1 or TRBD2 may be the D gene (5 bases each). Germline V gene data show CDR1 as MNHEY and CDR2 as SVGAGI. With 4 bases removed from V and 3 bases from J, the gap between germline ends came to 10 bases. The CDR3 is made up of 13 amino acids. The CDR3 DNA reads as TGTGCCAGCAGTTCCGGGACCAACTACGAGCAGTACTTC. Translated, it gives CASSSGTNYEQYF.

The chain is built from TRBV29-1 and TRBJ1-1; TRBD1 matches at 7 bases. The J segment lost 1 base and the V segment lost 7 bases, leaving 9 bases of the junction unmatched. CDR1 is SQVTM, CDR2 ANQGSEA, per germline. CDR3 size: 14 residues. CDR3 protein: CSGNWGQPNTEAFF. For the CDR3, the DNA is TGCAGCGGGAACTGGGGACAGCCGAACACTGAAGCTTTCTTT.

Many counts were recorded for this clonotype. This rearrangement joins TRBV12-3 or TRBV12-4 to TRBJ2-3, with no clear D. The germline V and J ends were trimmed by 2 bases and 1 base, with 13 bases remaining between them. The CDR3 is 16 amino acids. The CDR3, as DNA: TGTGCCAGCAGTTTACAGTCCGGAAAGCGCACAGATACGCAGTATTTT. Protein sequence: CASSLQSGKRTDTQYF.

This clonotype was seen many times. V gene TRBV6-6 combines with J gene TRBJ2-7, with 10 bases matching TRBD2. The junction had 1 base not matched to a gene; V was cut back by 5 bases and J by 3 bases. CDR3 length equals 13 residues. The germline V gene has CDR1 MNHNY and CDR2 SVGAGI (reference sequence). This chain's CDR3 is CASSKRGGYEQYF. DNA of the CDR3: TGTGCCAGCAGTAAGCGGGGGGGCTACGAGCAGTACTTC.

This clonotype was found many times. CDR3 residues: CASSPEDSSGNTIYF. Written as DNA, the CDR3 is TGCGCCAGCAGCCCTGAGGACAGCTCTGGAAACACCATATATTTT. The chain carries TRBV5-1 and TRBJ1-3, with a tentative D call TRBD1 (6 bases). The CDR3 is 15 amino acids. The germline V and J ends were trimmed by 4 bases and 0 bases, with 11 bases remaining between them. Germline CDR1 and CDR2: SGHRS and YFSETQ.

This clonotype was seen many times. The gene calls are TRBV6-1 and TRBJ2-5; 7 bases fit TRBD2. CDR3 length: 13 amino acids. Unmatched junction bases numbered 8, after V lost 8 bases and J lost 5 bases. Germline-derived CDR1 and CDR2 are MNHNS and SASEGT. The CDR3 protein is CASGPRRGETQYF. The CDR3 DNA follows: TGTGCCAGCGGTCCACGGCGGGGGGAGACCCAGTACTTC.

The count of this clonotype is one. This chain uses TRBV7-8 with TRBJ1-6; the match to TRBD1 covers 9 bases. V was pared by 2 bases and J by 10 bases, with 6 bases of the junction left unmatched. CDR1 and CDR2 from the germline V gene are SGHVS and FQNEAQ. The CDR3 has 15 residues. The CDR3 reads CASSLLEQGASPLHF. The CDR3 nucleotides read TGTGCCAGCAGCTTATTGGAACAGGGGGCATCACCCCTCCACTTT. Full variable domain (remainder filled in from reference TRBV7-8 and TRBJ1-6): GAGVSQSPRYKVAKRGQDVALRCDPISGHVSLFWYQQALGQGPEFLTYFQNEAQLDKSGLPSDRFFAERPEGSVSTLKIQRTQQEDSAVYLCASSLLEQGASPLHFGNGTRLTVT.

V and J are TRBV7-9 and TRBJ2-5; TRBD1 matches at 9 bases. CDR3 length: 16 residues. Per the germline V gene, CDR1 is SEHNR and CDR2 is FQNEAQ (reference sequence). The ends lost 5 bases at V and 1 base at J; junction bases unmatched: 8. The CDR3 nucleotides read TGTGCCAGCAGCCCCCATCCGGGACAGGGCCAAGAGACCCAGTACTTC. This sequence encodes CASSPHPGQGQETQYF. Supplemented by reference TRBV7-9 and TRBJ2-5, the full variable domain reads DTGVSQNPRHKITKRGQNVTFRCDPISEHNRLYWYRQTLGQGPEFLTYFQNEAQLEKSRLLSDRFSAERPKGSFSTLEIQRTEQGDSAMYLCASSPHPGQGQETQYFGPGTRLLVL.

The V and J genes are TRBV10-3 and TRBJ1-2, with 7 bases lining up with TRBD1. The junction had 8 bases not matched to a gene; V was cut back by 4 bases and J by 6 bases. The CDR3 totals 14 residues. Germline V CDR1 and CDR2: ENHRY, SYGVKD. CDR3 bases: TGTGCCATCAGTGGTGGCAGGGGGAAAAATGGCTACACCTTC. It translates to CAISGGRGKNGYTF.

V gene TRBV10-3 combines with J gene TRBJ2-1; a weak D match, TRBD1 (5 bases). Trimming cost V 2 bases and J 5 bases, with 7 bases left between them. The CDR3 consists of 13 residues. Germline-derived CDR1 and CDR2 are ENHRY and SYGVKD. DNA of the CDR3: TGTGCCATCAGTGAGGACAGACACAATGAGCAGTTCTTC. Translated, it gives CAISEDRHNEQFF.

This clonotype showed up many times. The rearrangement links TRBV7-8 to TRBJ1-3; 7 bases are a match to TRBD1. In germline, CDR1 is SGHVS, CDR2 FQNEAQ. This CDR3 has 17 amino acids. V lost 5 bases, J lost 4 bases, and 14 bases stayed unmatched. CDR3 sequence reads: CASSNADRMDLGNTIYF. The CDR3 nucleotides are TGTGCCAGCAGCAACGCGGACAGGATGGACCTAGGAAACACCATATATTTT. The variable domain in full, completed from reference TRBV7-8 and TRBJ1-3, reads GAGVSQSPRYKVAKRGQDVALRCDPISGHVSLFWYQQALGQGPEFLTYFQNEAQLDKSGLPSDRFFAERPEGSVSTLKIQRTQQEDSAVYLCASSNADRMDLGNTIYFGEGSWLTVV.